A single sample gave rise to the 21 T cell receptor beta chains below, sequenced in a study of OX40 agonist ivuxolimab in advanced cancers. Produced via immunoSEQ multiplex PCR; TCRdb's table is partial and in-frame only. Of under 85,000 clones in the sample, 94% were seen once. This specimen consisted of CD4+ or CD8+ T cells sorted from blood, obtained in a trial of the OX40 agonist ivuxolimab. The receptors were sampled from an adult with an advanced solid tumor such as melanoma, head and neck, liver or kidney cancer.

J is TRBJ1-1 and V is TRBV27; D not certain. Germline lookup yields CDR1 MNHEY and CDR2 SMNVEV (reference sequence). This CDR3 region has 14 residues. V dropped 6 bases and J dropped 4 bases, with 15 bases sitting between them. For the CDR3, the DNA is TGTGCCAGCAGCCTTCAGTGGGGAACCACTGAAGCTTTCTTT. Encoded protein: CASSLQWGTTEAFF.

This clone was observed once. The genes are TRBV5-4 and TRBJ2-2; D perhaps matches TRBD2 (6 bases). The ends were cut back, 1 base at V and 4 bases at J, with 17 bases in the middle. This CDR3 contains 17 residues. CDR1 SGHNT and CDR2 YYREEE come from the germline V gene (reference sequence). The CDR3 region is CASSLSLGGPVTGELFF. The CDR3 DNA is TGTGCCAGCAGCTTGAGTCTAGGAGGGCCAGTCACCGGGGAGCTGTTTTTT.

This clone has a single count. The chain joins TRBV7-9 to TRBJ1-3, with D possibly TRBD1 on 5 matching bases. This CDR3 is built from 15 residues. V gave up 6 bases and J gave up 2 bases, with 14 bases separating them. Germline assignment: CDR1 SEHNR and CDR2 FQNEAQ (reference sequence). This chain's CDR3 is CASRLTRGPGNTIYF. CDR3 DNA: TGTGCCAGCAGGTTAACCCGGGGCCCTGGAAACACCATATATTTT.

The rearrangement links TRBV19 to TRBJ2-7, with a weak D call TRBD1 (5 bases). V lost 4 bases to trimming and J lost 5 bases, with 12 bases between them. Germline V gene data show CDR1 as LNHDA and CDR2 as SQIVND (reference sequence). The CDR3 is 13 residues long. The CDR3: CASSRARANEQYF. CDR3 nucleotide sequence: TGTGCCAGTAGTAGAGCCAGGGCCAACGAGCAGTACTTC.

The chain recombines TRBV13 with TRBJ1-4; 8 bases are a match to TRBD1. With 5 bases clipped from V and 3 bases from J, the junction kept 5 bases outside the gene matches. Germline loops: CDR1 PRHDT, CDR2 FYEKMQ (reference sequence). This CDR3 is built from 15 residues. The DNA of the CDR3 is TGTGCCAGCAGCACCTCGGACAGGGCTAATGAAAAACTGTTTTTT. Translating it yields CASSTSDRANEKLFF. Full variable domain (rest looked up from reference TRBV13 and TRBJ1-4): AAGVIQSPRHLIKEKRETATLKCYPIPRHDTVYWYQQGPGQDPQFLISFYEKMQSDKGSIPDRFSAQQFSDYHSELNMSSLELGDSALYFCASSTSDRANEKLFFGSGTQLSVL.

The chain joins TRBV7-6 to TRBJ1-5; D call uncertain. Deletions cut 4 bases from V and 10 bases from J, with 14 bases between. The CDR3 covers 13 residues. Germline V gene data show CDR1 as SGHVS and CDR2 as FNYEAQ. CDR3 sequence reads: CASSSGTRLPQHF. The DNA of the CDR3 is TGTGCCAGCAGCTCTGGAACCAGGCTTCCCCAGCATTTT.

J is TRBJ2-1 and V is TRBV19, with TRBD1 as a possible D gene (5 bases). The CDR3 totals 15 residues. The germline V gene encodes CDR1 LNHDA and CDR2 SQIVND (reference sequence). V lost 1 base to trimming and J lost 6 bases, with 13 bases between them. The CDR3, as DNA: TGTGCCAGTAGTATAGCAAGCTTAGGGGCCAATGAGCAGTTCTTC. Translating gives CASSIASLGANEQFF.

This clone was counted a few times. The chain combines TRBV7-9 with TRBJ2-5; no reliable D call. The CDR3 consists of 12 residues. V was trimmed by 4 bases and J by 4 bases, leaving 7 bases between them. Looked up from germline, CDR1 is SEHNR and CDR2 is FQNEAQ (reference sequence). The CDR3 is CASSSTVETQYF. Written as DNA, the CDR3 is TGTGCCAGCAGCTCGACCGTAGAGACCCAGTACTTC.

The J gene is TRBJ2-7, the V gene TRBV6-1, with D hard to call. CDR1 and CDR2 (germline): MNHNS, SASEGT. This CDR3 contains 14 residues. Trimming removed 0 bases from V and 2 bases from J, with 8 bases in between. CDR3 in amino acids: CASSEAGGTYEQYF. CDR3 sequence (DNA): TGTGCCAGCAGTGAAGCGGGCGGTACCTACGAGCAGTACTTC.

The chain recombines TRBV9 with TRBJ2-1; possible D gene TRBD2, 6 bases. V dropped 3 bases and J dropped 2 bases, with 15 bases sitting between them. The germline V gene has CDR1 SGDLS and CDR2 YYNGEE. The CDR3 is 16 residues long. The DNA for the CDR3 is TGTGCCAGCAGCGAAATCGGGAGTGGGACCTACAATGAGCAGTTCTTC. The encoded protein is CASSEIGSGTYNEQFF.

The chain carries TRBV4-3 and TRBJ1-2; 9 bases fit TRBD1. Germline V CDR1 and CDR2: LGHNA, YSLEER. V shed 1 base, J shed 5 bases, and the junction held 5 bases outside the gene matches. This CDR3 has 15 residues. CDR3 sequence reads: CASSQGTGQGYGYTF. CDR3 nucleotide sequence: TGCGCCAGCAGCCAAGGAACAGGACAGGGGTATGGCTACACCTTC.

The chain joins TRBV7-6 to TRBJ1-1, with D unresolved. CDR3 length equals 15 residues. V dropped 5 bases and J dropped 6 bases, with 19 bases sitting between them. The V gene's germline CDR1 is SGHVS and CDR2 FNYEAQ. The CDR3 bases are TGTGCCAGCAGCCCCCGAGTTGAGGGTTTACCTGAAGCTTTCTTT. This sequence encodes CASSPRVEGLPEAFF.

The J gene is TRBJ2-3, the V gene TRBV19, with D uncertain. This CDR3 is built from 15 residues. Deletions cut 3 bases from V and 0 bases from J, with 10 bases between. CDR1 is LNHDA, CDR2 SQIVND, per germline (reference sequence). The CDR3 region is CASSIVGGSTDTQYF. CDR3 DNA: TGTGCCAGTAGTATTGTTGGTGGTAGCACAGATACGCAGTATTTT.

The gene calls are TRBV27 and TRBJ2-1; D is ambiguous. From germline, CDR1 is MNHEY and CDR2 SMNVEV (reference sequence). The V and J ends lost 5 bases and 0 bases respectively, with 8 bases between them. This CDR3 comprises 14 residues. Here the CDR3 reads CASSTRSSYNEQFF. The CDR3 region has the DNA TGTGCCAGCAGTACCCGAAGCTCCTACAATGAGCAGTTCTTC.

V usage is TRBV15 and J usage is TRBJ1-4; D is unresolved. Germline CDR1 is LNHNV and CDR2 is YYDKDF (reference sequence). The CDR3 is 13 amino acids. Trimming shortened V by 6 bases and J by 4 bases, and 9 bases separated the two germline ends. Here the CDR3 reads CATSWEINEKLFF. The CDR3 DNA is TGTGCCACCAGTTGGGAGATTAATGAAAAACTGTTTTTT.

This clone was observed once. V usage is TRBV4-3 and J usage is TRBJ2-1; 8 bases match TRBD2. The CDR3 totals 17 residues. V lost 3 bases and J lost 2; bases outside the gene matches: 9. Germline-derived CDR1 and CDR2 are LGHNA and YSLEER. The CDR3 nucleotides are TGCGCCAGCAGCCAGGTAGCGGGACTCAACACCTACAATGAGCAGTTCTTC. It encodes CASSQVAGLNTYNEQFF.

The chain couples TRBV7-6 to TRBJ1-1, with D unresolved. In germline, CDR1 is SGHVS, CDR2 FNYEAQ. Trimming pared 10 bases from V and 5 bases from J, leaving 11 bases between. The CDR3 loop spans 11 amino acids. CDR3 in amino acids: CATLLGTEAFF. The CDR3 coding sequence is TGTGCCACCCTTCTTGGGACTGAAGCTTTCTTT. Using reference TRBV7-6 and TRBJ1-1 for the parts outside the CDR3, the full variable domain is GAGVSQSPRYKVTKRGQDVALRCDPISGHVSLYWYRQALGQGPEFLTYFNYEAQQDKSGLPNDRFSAERPEGSISTLTIQRTEQRDSAMYRCATLLGTEAFFGQGTRLTVV.

CDR3 in amino acids: CASSLGTSGTDTQYF. CDR3 bases: TGTGCCAGCAGTTTAGGGACTAGCGGCACAGATACGCAGTATTTT. The rearrangement joins TRBV27 to TRBJ2-3; 10 bases match TRBD2. Germline CDR1 and CDR2: MNHEY and SMNVEV (reference sequence). V shed 2 bases and J 1 base; nucleotides not matched to a gene: 0. The length of the CDR3 is 15 residues.

This chain connects TRBV27 to TRBJ2-7; D is possibly TRBD1 or TRBD2 (5 bases each). There are 12 residues in the CDR3. CDR1 and CDR2 (germline): MNHEY, SMNVEV (reference sequence). The ends were cut back, 3 bases at V and 7 bases at J, with 10 bases in the middle. The CDR3 DNA is TGTGCCAGCAGTTTTGGGACGGGAGAGCAGTACTTC. This translates into CASSFGTGEQYF.

The V gene is TRBV7-9, the J gene TRBJ2-5, with no clear D. Germline V gene lookup returns CDR1 SEHNR and CDR2 FQNEAQ (reference sequence). The ends were cut back, 1 base at V and 5 bases at J, with 20 bases in the middle. The CDR3 extends over 17 amino acids. CDR3 nucleotides: TGTGCCAGCAGCTTAGGTGTGCCGGCGTCCGGGTGGGAGACCCAGTACTTC. Translated, it gives CASSLGVPASGWETQYF. Full variable domain (missing parts from reference TRBV7-9 and TRBJ2-5): DTGVSQNPRHKITKRGQNVTFRCDPISEHNRLYWYRQTLGQGPEFLTYFQNEAQLEKSRLLSDRFSAERPKGSFSTLEIQRTEQGDSAMYLCASSLGVPASGWETQYFGPGTRLLVL.

The chain is built from TRBV9 and TRBJ1-2, with D tentatively TRBD1 (6 bases). This CDR3 spans 15 amino acids. V lost 0 bases to trimming and J lost 6 bases, with 15 bases between them. Germline values: CDR1 SGDLS, CDR2 YYNGEE. The CDR3 spells CASSVVPNRADGYTF. The CDR3 nucleotides read TGTGCCAGCAGCGTAGTTCCTAACAGGGCGGATGGCTACACCTTC. The complete variable domain, with remaining parts taken from reference TRBV9 and TRBJ1-2, reads DSGVTQTPKHLITATGQRVTLRCSPRSGDLSVYWYQQSLDQGLQFLIQYYNGEERAKGNILERFSAQQFPDLHSELNLSSLELGDSALYFCASSVVPNRADGYTFGSGTRLTVV.